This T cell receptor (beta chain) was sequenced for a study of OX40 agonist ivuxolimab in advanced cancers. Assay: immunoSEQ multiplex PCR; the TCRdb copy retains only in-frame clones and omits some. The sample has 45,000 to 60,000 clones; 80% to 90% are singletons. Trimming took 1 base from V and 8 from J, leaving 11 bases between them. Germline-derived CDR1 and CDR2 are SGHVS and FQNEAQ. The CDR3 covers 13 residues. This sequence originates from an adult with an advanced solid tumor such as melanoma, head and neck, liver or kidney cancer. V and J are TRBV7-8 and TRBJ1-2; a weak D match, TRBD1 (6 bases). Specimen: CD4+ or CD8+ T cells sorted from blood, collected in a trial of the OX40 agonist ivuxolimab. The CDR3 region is CASSLVVQGGYTF. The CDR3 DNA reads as TGTGCCAGCAGCTTAGTAGTACAGGGAGGCTACACCTTC.